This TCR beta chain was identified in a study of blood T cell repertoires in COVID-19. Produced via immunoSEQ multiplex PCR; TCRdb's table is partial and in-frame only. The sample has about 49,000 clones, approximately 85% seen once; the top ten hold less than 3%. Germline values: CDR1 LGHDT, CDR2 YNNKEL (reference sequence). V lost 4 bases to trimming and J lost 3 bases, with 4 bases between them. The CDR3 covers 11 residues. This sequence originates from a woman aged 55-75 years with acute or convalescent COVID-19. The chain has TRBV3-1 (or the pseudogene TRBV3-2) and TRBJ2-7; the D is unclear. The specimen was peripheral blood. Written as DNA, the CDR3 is TGTGCCAGCAGCCCCGGCTACGAGCAGTACTTC. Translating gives CASSPGYEQYF.